The rows below give T cell receptor beta chains drawn from one sample of a study of CD8+CD57+ T cells in acquired aplastic anemia. TCRdb ran MiXCR on the reads and lists one entry per CDR3 protein. The sample lists about 210,000 distinct CDR3 sequences; about 59% were seen once. The specimen sequenced was sorted CD4+, CD8+, or CD8+CD57+ T cells (not recorded which) from PBMCs. All receptors derive from a human donor in good health. Both conserved end residues are part of each CDR3. The D gene is left open where the match is weak. Where a row states a size, it is once, few, many or the class of an expanded clone; other rows omit it.

size: NA; J: TRBJ1-6; V: TRBV2; D: NA; CDR3: CASSFVSNNSPLHF; DNA: TGTGCCAGCAGTTTTGTCAGCAATAATTCACCCCTCCACTTT
size: NA; J: TRBJ2-5; V: TRBV6-5; D: NA; CDR3: CASSHRAQETQYF; DNA: TGTGCCAGCAGCCACAGGGCCCAAGAGACCCAGTACTTC
size: NA; J: TRBJ2-7; V: TRBV11-3; D: TRBD1; CDR3: CASSAADRGYEQYF; DNA: TGTGCCAGCAGCGCGGCCGACAGGGGGTACGAGCAGTACTTC
size: NA; J: TRBJ1-2; V: TRBV7-9; D: NA; CDR3: CASGRIMGAFYGYTF; DNA: TGTGCCAGCGGTAGAATAATGGGAGCGTTCTATGGCTACACCTTC
size: many; J: TRBJ2-1; V: TRBV20-1; D: TRBD1; CDR3: CSARDTTGLYNEQFF; DNA: TGCAGTGCTAGAGATACGACAGGGCTTTACAATGAGCAGTTCTTC
size: once; J: TRBJ1-2; V: TRBV7-2; D: NA; CDR3: CASSQDWDYGYTF; DNA: TGTGCCAGCAGCCAAGATTGGGACTATGGCTACACCTTC
size: many; J: TRBJ2-7; V: TRBV4-1; D: NA; CDR3: CASSQDRGAYEQYF; DNA: TGCGCCAGCAGCCAAGATAGAGGGGCTTACGAGCAGTACTTC
size: NA; J: TRBJ2-5; V: TRBV20-1; D: TRBD2; CDR3: CSAPGGGDYQETQYF; DNA: TGCAGTGCCCCTGGGGGGGGGGACTACCAAGAGACCCAGTACTTC
size: many; J: TRBJ2-2; V: TRBV29-1; D: NA; CDR3: CSASSISTGELFF; DNA: TGCAGCGCCTCCTCGATCAGCACCGGGGAGCTGTTTTTT
size: NA; J: TRBJ2-1; V: TRBV20-1; D: TRBD2; CDR3: CSAPRLAGSYNEQFF; DNA: TGCAGTGCCCCCCGACTAGCGGGCTCCTACAATGAGCAGTTCTTC
size: NA; J: TRBJ2-1; V: TRBV19; D: NA; CDR3: CASSMSSQEAQKQSF; DNA: TGTGCCAGTAGTATGAGCAGCCAAGAAGCACAGAAGCAGTCCTTC
size: NA; J: TRBJ2-3; V: TRBV11-2; D: NA; CDR3: CASSLIRGLGSTDTQYF; DNA: TGTGCCAGCAGCCTTATCCGGGGGTTGGGGAGCACAGATACGCAGTATTTT
size: NA; J: TRBJ1-1; V: TRBV29-1; D: NA; CDR3: CSVVGDNTEAFF; DNA: TGCAGCGTTGTGGGGGACAACACTGAAGCTTTCTTT
size: NA; J: TRBJ2-4; V: TRBV9; D: NA; CDR3: CASSVAGGEYNIQYF; DNA: TGTGCCAGCAGCGTAGCGGGGGGCGAGTACAACATTCAGTACTTC
size: NA; J: TRBJ1-1; V: TRBV2; D: NA; CDR3: CASSSTGHTEAFF; DNA: TGTGCCAGCAGCTCGACAGGCCACACTGAAGCTTTCTTT
size: many; J: TRBJ1-5; V: TRBV28; D: TRBD1; CDR3: CASSRDSLNQPQHF; DNA: TGTGCCAGCAGCAGGGACAGCCTAAATCAGCCCCAGCATTTT
size: NA; J: TRBJ2-7; V: TRBV7-9; D: TRBD1; CDR3: CASWDRGPYEQYF; DNA: TGTGCCAGTTGGGACAGGGGGCCCTACGAGCAGTACTTC
size: NA; J: TRBJ1-4; V: TRBV20-1; D: TRBD1; CDR3: CSTGQGATNEKLFF; DNA: TGCAGTACCGGACAGGGGGCAACTAATGAAAAACTGTTTTTT
size: NA; J: TRBJ1-3; V: TRBV19; D: NA; CDR3: CASSPTHSGNTIYF; DNA: TGTGCCAGTAGTCCGACCCACTCTGGAAACACCATATATTTT
size: NA; J: TRBJ2-7; V: TRBV14; D: TRBD1; CDR3: CASSRRTGYEQYF; DNA: TGTGCCAGCAGTCGCCGGACAGGATACGAGCAGTACTTC
size: many; J: TRBJ2-5; V: TRBV6-2/TRBV6-3; D: TRBD2; CDR3: CASSGLAGTYQETQYF; DNA: TGTGCCAGCAGCGGACTAGCGGGGACGTACCAAGAGACCCAGTACTTC
size: NA; J: TRBJ1-5; V: TRBV19; D: TRBD1; CDR3: CASASLTGGNQPQHF; DNA: TGTGCCAGCGCTTCACTGACAGGGGGCAATCAGCCCCAGCATTTT
size: few; J: TRBJ1-3; V: TRBV7-9; D: NA; CDR3: CASSPSGNTIYF; DNA: TGTGCCAGCAGCCCGTCCGGAAACACCATATATTTT
size: NA; J: TRBJ2-6; V: TRBV7-2; D: NA; CDR3: CASSASLGDSGANVLTF; DNA: TGTGCCAGCAGCGCCTCCCTTGGGGACTCTGGGGCCAACGTCCTGACTTTC
size: NA; J: TRBJ2-5; V: TRBV20-1; D: TRBD2; CDR3: CSGRNGQSGRETQYF; DNA: TGCAGTGGCCGAAACGGTCAGAGCGGGAGGGAGACCCAGTACTTC
size: NA; J: TRBJ2-5; V: TRBV7-2; D: NA; CDR3: CASSADWGETQYF; DNA: TGTGCCAGCAGCGCGGACTGGGGGGAGACCCAGTACTTC
size: NA; J: TRBJ2-7; V: TRBV2; D: NA; CDR3: CASSEVGRLSYEQYF; DNA: TGTGCCAGCAGTGAAGTGGGCCGACTCTCCTACGAGCAGTACTTC
size: NA; J: TRBJ2-7; V: TRBV6-5; D: NA; CDR3: CASSYSWAFTFYEQYF; DNA: TGTGCCAGCAGTTACTCCTGGGCATTTACGTTTTACGAGCAGTACTTC
size: NA; J: TRBJ1-4; V: TRBV5-8; D: TRBD1; CDR3: CASTRTGPEKLFF; DNA: TGTGCCAGCACCCGGACAGGGCCTGAAAAACTGTTTTTT
size: NA; J: TRBJ2-7; V: TRBV9; D: TRBD2; CDR3: CASRERGAYEQYF; DNA: TGTGCCAGCCGAGAGCGGGGGGCTTACGAGCAGTACTTC
size: NA; J: TRBJ2-5; V: TRBV24-1; D: NA; CDR3: CATSDPLGDQETQYF; DNA: TGTGCCACCAGTGATCCACTCGGGGACCAAGAGACCCAGTACTTC
size: NA; J: TRBJ2-7; V: TRBV20-1; D: NA; CDR3: CSARDGDSFFEEQYF; DNA: TGCAGTGCTAGAGATGGGGACTCCTTTTTCGAGGAGCAGTACTTC
size: NA; J: TRBJ2-7; V: TRBV7-2; D: NA; CDR3: CASSSDIYEQYF; DNA: TGTGCCAGCAGCTCCGACATCTACGAGCAGTACTTC
size: NA; J: TRBJ2-5; V: TRBV7-2; D: NA; CDR3: CASTRVASETQYF; DNA: TGTGCCAGCACTCGGGTAGCCAGCGAGACCCAGTACTTC
size: few; J: TRBJ2-3; V: TRBV9; D: TRBD2; CDR3: CASSATSGGGTDTQYF; DNA: TGTGCCAGCAGCGCAACTAGTGGGGGGGGCACAGATACGCAGTATTTT
size: NA; J: TRBJ2-3; V: TRBV4-1; D: NA; CDR3: CASSQAWGREVSTDTQYF; DNA: TGCGCCAGCAGCCAAGCTTGGGGCAGGGAAGTTAGCACAGATACGCAGTATTTT
size: NA; J: TRBJ2-3; V: TRBV7-3; D: TRBD1; CDR3: CVSSPRQGSTDTQYF; DNA: TGTGTCAGCAGCCCCAGACAGGGGAGCACAGATACGCAGTATTTT
size: NA; J: TRBJ1-6; V: TRBV7-2; D: NA; CDR3: CASSLSTQHLHF; DNA: TGTGCCAGCAGCTTAAGTACACAGCACCTCCACTTT
size: NA; J: TRBJ2-7; V: TRBV24-1; D: TRBD2; CDR3: CATSAGTSGETYEQYF; DNA: TGTGCCACCAGTGCGGGGACTAGCGGGGAAACCTACGAGCAGTACTTC
size: NA; J: TRBJ2-7; V: TRBV2; D: NA; CDR3: CASSTPEGRIPYEQYF; DNA: TGTGCCAGCTCGACCCCAGAGGGACGGATTCCCTACGAGCAGTACTTC
size: NA; J: TRBJ2-3; V: TRBV9; D: NA; CDR3: CASQRTAQAADTQYF; DNA: TGTGCCAGCCAACGGACAGCCCAAGCGGCAGATACGCAGTATTTT
size: many; J: TRBJ2-2; V: TRBV5-8; D: NA; CDR3: CASSLGQGPGGELFF; DNA: TGTGCCAGCAGCTTGGGGCAGGGGCCTGGCGGGGAGCTGTTTTTT
size: NA; J: TRBJ1-4; V: TRBV20-1; D: TRBD1; CDR3: CSASGQGVRKLFF; DNA: TGCAGTGCTAGCGGACAGGGGGTACGAAAACTGTTTTTT
size: few; J: TRBJ2-1; V: TRBV24-1; D: NA; CDR3: CATSRTGNEQFF; DNA: TGTGCCACCAGTCGTACAGGGAATGAGCAGTTCTTC
size: NA; J: TRBJ1-4; V: TRBV5-4; D: TRBD1; CDR3: CASSLDGTGDEKLFF; DNA: TGTGCCAGCAGCTTGGATGGGACAGGGGATGAAAAACTGTTTTTT
size: NA; J: TRBJ1-5; V: TRBV19; D: NA; CDR3: CASSIVGGGNQPQHF; DNA: TGTGCCAGTAGTATAGTAGGAGGGGGCAATCAGCCCCAGCATTTT
size: many; J: TRBJ2-1; V: TRBV7-2; D: NA; CDR3: CASSPHGPLLNEQFF; DNA: TGTGCCAGCAGCCCCCACGGGCCGTTGTTAAATGAGCAGTTCTTC